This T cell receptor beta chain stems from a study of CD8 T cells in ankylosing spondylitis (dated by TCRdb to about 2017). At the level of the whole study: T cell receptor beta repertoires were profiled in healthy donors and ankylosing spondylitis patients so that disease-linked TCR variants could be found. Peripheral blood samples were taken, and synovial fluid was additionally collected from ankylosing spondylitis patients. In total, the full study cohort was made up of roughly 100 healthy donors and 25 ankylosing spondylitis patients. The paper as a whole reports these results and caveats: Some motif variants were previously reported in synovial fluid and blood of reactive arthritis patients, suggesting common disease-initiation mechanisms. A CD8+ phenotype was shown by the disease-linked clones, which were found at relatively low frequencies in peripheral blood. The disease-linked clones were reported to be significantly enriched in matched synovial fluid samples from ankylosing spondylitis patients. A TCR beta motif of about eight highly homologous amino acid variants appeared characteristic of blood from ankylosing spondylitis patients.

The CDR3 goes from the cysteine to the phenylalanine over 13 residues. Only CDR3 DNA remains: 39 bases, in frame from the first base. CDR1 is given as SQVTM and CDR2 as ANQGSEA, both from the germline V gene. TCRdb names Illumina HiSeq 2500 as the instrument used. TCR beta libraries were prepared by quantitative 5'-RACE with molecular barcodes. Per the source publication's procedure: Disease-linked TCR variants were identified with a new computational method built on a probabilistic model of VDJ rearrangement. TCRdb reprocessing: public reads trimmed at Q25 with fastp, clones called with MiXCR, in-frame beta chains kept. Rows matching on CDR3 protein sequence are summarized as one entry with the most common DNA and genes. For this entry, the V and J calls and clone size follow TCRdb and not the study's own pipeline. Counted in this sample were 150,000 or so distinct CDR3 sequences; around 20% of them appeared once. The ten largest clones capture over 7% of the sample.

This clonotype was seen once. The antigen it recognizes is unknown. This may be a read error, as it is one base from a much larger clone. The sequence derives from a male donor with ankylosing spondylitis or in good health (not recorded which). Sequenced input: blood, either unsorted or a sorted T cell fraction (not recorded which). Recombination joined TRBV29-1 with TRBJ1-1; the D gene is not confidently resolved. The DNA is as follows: TGCAGCGTTGATGGCGGGCAGCTAACTGCAGCTTTCTTT. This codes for CSVDGGQLTAAFF.